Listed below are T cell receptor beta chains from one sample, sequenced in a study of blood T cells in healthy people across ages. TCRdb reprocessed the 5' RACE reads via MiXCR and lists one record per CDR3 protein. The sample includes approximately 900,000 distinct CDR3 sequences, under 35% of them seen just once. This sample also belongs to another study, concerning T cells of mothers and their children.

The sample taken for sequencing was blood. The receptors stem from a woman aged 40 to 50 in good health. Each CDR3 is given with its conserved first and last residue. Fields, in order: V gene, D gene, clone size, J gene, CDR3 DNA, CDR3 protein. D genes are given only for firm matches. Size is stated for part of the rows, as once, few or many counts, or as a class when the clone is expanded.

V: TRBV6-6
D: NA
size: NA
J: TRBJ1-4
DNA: TGTGCCAGCAGAGTTATCGGGGCTGAGGGTGAAAAACTGTTTTTT
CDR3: CASRVIGAEGEKLFF

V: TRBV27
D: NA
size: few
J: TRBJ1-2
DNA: TGTGCCAGCAGTGACGGGGGGGGCGCGGGTAACTATGGCTACACCTTC
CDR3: CASSDGGGAGNYGYTF

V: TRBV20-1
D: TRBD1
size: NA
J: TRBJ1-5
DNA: TGCAGTACTAGGGGACAGGGGAGATGTGGCAATCAGCCCCAGCATTTT
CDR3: CSTRGQGRCGNQPQHF

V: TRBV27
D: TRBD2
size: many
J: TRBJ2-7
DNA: TGTGCCAGCAGTCCAGGGACTAGGAACTACGAGCAGTACTTC
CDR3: CASSPGTRNYEQYF

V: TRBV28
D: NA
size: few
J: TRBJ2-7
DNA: TGTGCCAGCAGTTCCCATACAGGAACCTACGAGCAGTACTTC
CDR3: CASSSHTGTYEQYF

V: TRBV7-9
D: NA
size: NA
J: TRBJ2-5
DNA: TGTGCCAGCAGCTTTTCTACAGGGCAAGAGACCCAGTACTTT
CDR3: CASSFSTGQETQYF

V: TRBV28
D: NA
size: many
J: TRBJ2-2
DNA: TGTGCCAGCAGTTTGGTGTCAGGGGAGCTGTTTTTT
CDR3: CASSLVSGELFF

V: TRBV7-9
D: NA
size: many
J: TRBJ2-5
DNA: TGTGCCAGCAGCCCCTGGCCATCGGAGACCCAGTACTTC
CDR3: CASSPWPSETQYF

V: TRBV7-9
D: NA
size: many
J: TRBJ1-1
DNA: TGTGCCAGCAGCTTTGGTAGTAACACTGAAGCTTTCTTT
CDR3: CASSFGSNTEAFF

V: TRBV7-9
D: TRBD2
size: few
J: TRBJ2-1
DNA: TGTGCCAGCAGCTGGACTAGCGGGGTTAGTGAGCAGTTCTTC
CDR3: CASSWTSGVSEQFF

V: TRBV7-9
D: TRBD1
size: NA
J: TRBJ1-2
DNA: TGTGCCAGCAGCCCTGGACAGGGCCAGGAAGGCTACACCTTC
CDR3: CASSPGQGQEGYTF

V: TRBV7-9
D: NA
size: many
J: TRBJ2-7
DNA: TGTGCCAGCAGCAGAGAGGGACCCCCACCCTACGAGCAGTACTTC
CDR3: CASSREGPPPYEQYF

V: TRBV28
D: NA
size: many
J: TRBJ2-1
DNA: TGTGCCAGCAGTTCTAGATATGAGCAGTTCTTC
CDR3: CASSSRYEQFF

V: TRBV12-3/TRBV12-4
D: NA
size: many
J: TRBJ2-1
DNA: TGTGCCACCCACCGGGACATTGTTTCTCCCAATGAGCAGTTCTTC
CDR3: CATHRDIVSPNEQFF

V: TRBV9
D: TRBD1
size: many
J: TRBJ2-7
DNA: TGTGCCAGCAGCGCTGGGACAGGGGGTACCTACGAGCAGTACTTC
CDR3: CASSAGTGGTYEQYF

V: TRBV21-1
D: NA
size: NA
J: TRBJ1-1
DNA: TGTGCCAGCAGCCCCCGGGACGGGCCGAACACTGAAGCTTTCTTT
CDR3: CASSPRDGPNTEAFF

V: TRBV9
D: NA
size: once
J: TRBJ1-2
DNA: TGTGCCAGCAGCAAAGGACAAGGCTACTATGGCTACACCTTC
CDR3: CASSKGQGYYGYTF

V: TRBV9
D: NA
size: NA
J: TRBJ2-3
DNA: TGTGCCAGCAGCGTAGTGGGTTTTCAAGATACGCAGTATTTT
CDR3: CASSVVGFQDTQYF

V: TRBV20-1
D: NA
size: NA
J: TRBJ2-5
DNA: TGCAGTGCCCCAGAGATGGAGACCCAGTACTTC
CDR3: CSAPEMETQYF

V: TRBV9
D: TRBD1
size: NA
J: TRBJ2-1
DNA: TGTGCCAGCAGCGTAAAGGTGGACAGGGCCTACAATGAGCAGTTCTTC
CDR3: CASSVKVDRAYNEQFF

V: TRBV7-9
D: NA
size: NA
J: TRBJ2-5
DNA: TGTGCCAGCACCTCCTTAGGTGGAGAGACCCAGTACTTC
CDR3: CASTSLGGETQYF

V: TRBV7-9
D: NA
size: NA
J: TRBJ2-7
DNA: TGTGCCAGCAGCTTTATAGGGCCCTGCGAGCAGTACTTC
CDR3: CASSFIGPCEQYF

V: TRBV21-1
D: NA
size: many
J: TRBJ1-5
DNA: TGTGCCAGCAGCACGAAGCAGGGGTTACGTCAGCCCCAGCATTTT
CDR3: CASSTKQGLRQPQHF

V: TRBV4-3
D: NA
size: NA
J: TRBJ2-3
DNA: TGCGCCAGCAGCCAATCAAGGCCAGATACGCAGTATTTT
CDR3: CASSQSRPDTQYF

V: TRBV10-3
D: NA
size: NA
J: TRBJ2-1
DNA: TGTGCCATCAGTGAGTCGGAGCCTGAGCAGTTCTTC
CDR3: CAISESEPEQFF

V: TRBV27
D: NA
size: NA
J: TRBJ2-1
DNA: TGTGCCTTAGGCAGGGGGGGGTTTAATGAGCAGTTCTTC
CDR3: CALGRGGFNEQFF

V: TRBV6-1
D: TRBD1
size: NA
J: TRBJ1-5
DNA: TGTGCCAGCCAGGACAGGGGAGGTAGGAGCAATCAGCCCCAGCATTTT
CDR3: CASQDRGGRSNQPQHF

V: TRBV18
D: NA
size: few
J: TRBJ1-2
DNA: TGTGCCAGCTCACCACTGGTGGCAGAGATCTATGGCTACACCTTC
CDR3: CASSPLVAEIYGYTF

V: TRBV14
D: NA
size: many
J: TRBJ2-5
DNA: TGTGCCAGCAGCCCTTTCGGGCTGGGAGAGACCCAGTACTTC
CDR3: CASSPFGLGETQYF

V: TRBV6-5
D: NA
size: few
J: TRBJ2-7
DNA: TGTGCCAGCATTAAACAGGGCACCTACGAGCAGTACTTC
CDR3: CASIKQGTYEQYF

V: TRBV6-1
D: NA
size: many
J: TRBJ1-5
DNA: TGTGCCAGCAGTGACAATCAGCCCCAGCATTTT
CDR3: CASSDNQPQHF

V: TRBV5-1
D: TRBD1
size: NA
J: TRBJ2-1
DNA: TGCGCCAGCAGCTTGGCCAGTAAGACAGGGGGCGAGAATGAGCAGTTCTTC
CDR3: CASSLASKTGGENEQFF

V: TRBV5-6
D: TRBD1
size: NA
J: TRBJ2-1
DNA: TGTGCCAGCAGCGCTGGGACAGGGGGGCCCTACGAGCAGTTCTTC
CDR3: CASSAGTGGPYEQFF

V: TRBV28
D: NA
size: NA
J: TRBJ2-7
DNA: TGTGCCAGCGGCTCCCCTTCACTAAGAAACGAGCAGTACTTC
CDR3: CASGSPSLRNEQYF

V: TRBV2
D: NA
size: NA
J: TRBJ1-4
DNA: TGTGCCAGCAGTGAGGCGGGGGAGGGTGAAAAACTGTTTTTT
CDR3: CASSEAGEGEKLFF

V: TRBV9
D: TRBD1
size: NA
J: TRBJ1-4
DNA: TGTGCCAGCAGCGTCGGCGGGACAGCCCCTAATGAAAAACTGTTTTTT
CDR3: CASSVGGTAPNEKLFF

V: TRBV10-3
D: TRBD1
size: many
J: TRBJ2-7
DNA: TGTGCCATCAGTGGCGGACAGGGGTCCTACGAGCAGTACTTC
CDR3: CAISGGQGSYEQYF